This is a list of T cell receptor beta chains from one sample in a study of T cells in Graves' hyperthyroidism and ophthalmopathy. TCRdb re-derived calls from the multiplex PCR reads in MiXCR, one entry per CDR3 protein. Counted here are some 500,000 distinct CDR3 sequences, about 16% occurring once; the ten biggest clones make up over 25%. Sequencing input: blood. Source of these receptors: a woman in her 30s with Graves' ophthalmopathy. The CDR3 runs from the conserved cysteine through the conserved F or W. Each record gives: D gene, J gene, clone size, V gene, CDR3 protein, CDR3 DNA. The D gene is left open where the match is weak. Size values are once, few and many counts, or a class for expanded clones, and some rows have none.

>.|TRBJ2-2|few|TRBV11-3
CASSLVGIGTGELFF
TGTGCCAGCAGCTTAGTAGGGATCGGCACCGGGGAGCTGTTTTTT
>TRBD2|TRBJ2-2|many|TRBV5-1
CASSLGLATGELFF
TGCGCCAGCAGCTTGGGACTAGCGACCGGGGAGCTGTTTTTT
>.|TRBJ2-2|many|TRBV7-3
CASSSTGSAGELFF
TGTGCCAGCAGCTCAACAGGGTCCGCCGGGGAGCTGTTTTTT
>TRBD2|TRBJ2-7|few|TRBV3-1
CASSPKGRTSGGYEQYF
TGTGCCAGCAGCCCCAAGGGGAGGACTAGCGGGGGCTACGAGCAGTACTTC
>.|TRBJ1-2|.|TRBV3-1
CASSFEGKSNHGYTF
TGTGCCAGCAGCTTCGAGGGGAAATCTAACCATGGCTACACCTTC
>.|TRBJ1-2|.|TRBV20-1
CGAANTNYGYTF
TGCGGTGCTGCAAATACTAACTATGGCTACACCTTC
>TRBD2|TRBJ2-1|.|TRBV5-4
CASSRGLAGVLDEQFF
TGTGCCAGCAGCCGGGGACTAGCGGGAGTTTTAGATGAGCAGTTCTTC
>TRBD2|TRBJ2-1|.|TRBV27
CASSGLAGGPWGHNEQFF
TGTGCCAGCTCGGGACTAGCGGGAGGGCCTTGGGGTCACAATGAGCAGTTCTTC
>.|TRBJ2-7|few|TRBV7-6
CASSPNDRNYEQYF
TGTGCCAGCAGCCCTAACGACAGAAACTACGAGCAGTACTTC
>.|TRBJ2-2|.|TRBV6-1
CASSSGAPKTNTGELFF
TGTGCCAGCAGTTCGGGGGCGCCTAAAACGAACACCGGGGAGCTGTTTTTT
>.|TRBJ2-1|.|TRBV2
CASSQDSKGEQFF
TGCGCCAGCAGCCAAGACTCGAAGGGTGAGCAGTTCTTC
>.|TRBJ1-1|many|TRBV20-1
CSARRTVWNTEAFF
TGCAGTGCTAGGCGGACGGTTTGGAACACTGAAGCTTTCTTT
>.|TRBJ2-3|few|TRBV9
CASSEGVGAADTQYF
TGTGCCAGCAGCGAGGGGGTAGGTGCGGCAGATACGCAGTATTTT
>.|TRBJ2-5|many|TRBV6-2/TRBV6-3
CASRLTTGPKETQYF
TGTGCCAGCAGACTAACGACAGGCCCCAAAGAGACCCAGTACTTC
>.|TRBJ2-5|many|TRBV5-6
CASSGTGEQGGTQYF
TGTGCCAGCAGCGGGACCGGCGAACAGGGAGGGACCCAGTACTTC
>.|TRBJ1-1|.|TRBV15
CATSTPRPGEAFF
TGTGCCACCAGCACTCCTCGGCCCGGGGAAGCTTTCTTT
>.|TRBJ2-7|many|TRBV30
CAWASIAYEQYF
TGTGCCTGGGCCAGCATCGCTTACGAGCAGTACTTC
>.|TRBJ1-2|many|TRBV30
CAWSVVSSLTYGYTF
TGTGCCTGGAGTGTAGTTTCCTCGCTCACCTATGGCTACACCTTC
>.|TRBJ2-5|many|TRBV6-5
CASSYNVQETQYF
TGTGCCAGCAGTTATAACGTTCAGGAGACCCAGTACTTC
>TRBD2|TRBJ2-3|few|TRBV13
CASSLTGLAGAADTQYF
TGTGCCAGCAGCCTAACGGGACTAGCGGGAGCGGCAGATACGCAGTATTTT
>TRBD1|TRBJ2-1|many|TRBV3-1
CASSQVQALPGQGHNEQFF
TGTGCCAGCAGCCAAGTCCAAGCCTTACCGGGACAGGGGCACAATGAGCAGTTCTTC
>TRBD2|TRBJ2-1|many|TRBV20-1
CSAQSGSSYNEQFF
TGCAGTGCTCAAAGCGGGAGCTCCTACAATGAGCAGTTCTTC